This T cell receptor beta chain is from a study of blood T cell repertoires in COVID-19. About the study: The analysed material was cDNA or gDNA that came from T cells, B-cell-depleted T cells, or PBMCs.

The CDR3 covers 14 residues. The V gene end was trimmed by 3 bases and the J gene end by 4 bases; junction bases not matched to a gene: 4. CDR1 and CDR2 (germline): SGHVS, FQNEAQ. Using immunoSEQ multiplex PCR, the repertoire was profiled, and TCRdb retains in-frame clones only, with some absent. This table has approximately 60,000 clones, around 86% appearing once. Input material: peripheral blood. The chain recombines TRBV7-8 with TRBJ2-3, with 7 positions matching TRBD2. The TCR comes from a woman over 75 with acute or convalescent COVID-19. CDR3: CASSFPGGADTQYF. Written as DNA, the CDR3 is TGTGCCAGCAGCTTTCCGGGAGGTGCAGATACGCAGTATTTT.